The present TCR beta chain was sequenced within a study of blood T cell repertoires in COVID-19 (dated by TCRdb to 2020 to 2022). For context, the study as a whole: Collaborator samples came from the United States, Italy and Spain and covered acute and convalescent phases of COVID-19. Nearly every sample came with metadata listing a de-identified subject ID, COVID-19 status, age in years and sex. The prospective study material was composed of cDNA or gDNA derived from T cells, B-cell-depleted T cells, or PBMCs. Deeply sampled blood TCRbeta repertoires from subjects exposed to, actively infected with, or recovered from COVID-19 were included in the dataset. The repertoires were made available in a free public database intended to serve as a resource for research on the immune response to SARS-CoV-2. Samples were obtained from the ongoing ImmuneRACE study (first 160 participants) and from some 1,300 subjects provided by 6 global collaborators. Where available, HLA class I and class II types were taken from metadata supplied by the sample provider and were not determined by assay-based typing.

V is cut back by 10 bases and J by 5 bases, with 10 bases in the junction unmatched. The germline V gene (reference sequence) specifies MNHEY as CDR1 and SMNVEV as CDR2. Including cysteine and phenylalanine, the CDR3 has 14 amino acids. Of the read, only the CDR3 DNA is kept; its 42 bases are in frame from base 1. Points the paper makes about the study in general: How much clinical and demographic metadata was included differed by source and by participant, and the metadata was provided uncurated.

On this clone itself: Its antigen is currently not known. No clone much larger than this one lies a single base away; base qualities are absent.

In the prospective study, participants were about 18 to 100 years old, resided in about two dozen geographic areas of the United States, and were enrolled through a virtual design. In the prospective study, cohorts were assigned on the basis of participant-reported clinical history obtained from a screening survey and a study questionnaire. A participant counted as exposed if, within 2 weeks of entering the study, that participant had been in contact with someone who had a PCR-confirmed or clinician-diagnosed COVID-19 case. Each participant in the prospective study had whole blood, serum and a nasopharyngeal or oropharyngeal swab collected by mobile phlebotomists. Participants in the prospective study had the option to provide additional blood draws and questionnaires over a roughly two-month period. Before DNA extraction, blood samples from the prospective study were shipped at room temperature or frozen.

TCRbeta CDR3 regions were amplified from genomic DNA using the immunoSEQ Assay, a bias-controlled multiplex PCR. From the authors' description of their analysis: The number of nucleated cells in each sample was estimated by amplification of reference gene primers within the assay. To quantify the absolute abundance of each unique TCRbeta CDR3 rearrangement, sequence reads were collapsed and filtered. Productive Simpson clonality was computed per sample as the square root of Simpson's diversity index over productive rearrangements. The source is immuneACCESS, and TCRdb retained only in-frame sequences with V and J called. Part of the clones is not carried over; for the studies checked, unresolved V genes explain less than half of this, and the remainder is unexplained. That table gives V, J and clone size, and the DNA gave D and trimming. The sample yields a few hundred thousand clones; around nine tenths were counted once. The top ten hold less than 1.5% of the sample.

The chain employs TRBV27 and TRBJ1-5, with 8 central nucleotides matching TRBD1. The clonotype originates from a woman between 18 and 29 years old who had been exposed to COVID-19. The specimen was PBMCs or T cells enriched from blood (not recorded which). The DNA sequence follows: TGTGCCACAAGCGACAGGGGCCCCCATCAGCCCCAGCATTTT. Protein translation: CATSDRGPHQPQHF.